These 24 T cell receptor beta chains originate from one sample sequenced in a study of cytomegalovirus exposure and HLA in healthy donors. Both 60 Vbeta primers and 13 Jbeta primers went into the PCR. Only in-frame clones appear in the TCRdb table, and some are missing; sequencing was by immunoSEQ multiplex PCR. The sample carries roughly 200,000 clones, just under 85% recorded once. Sequenced input: PBMCs. The receptors originated from a woman aged 40 to 55 in good health and CMV-seronegative.

This clone is a singleton in its sample. This chain connects TRBV6-6 to TRBJ1-4; a possible D gene is TRBD1 (5 bases). Germline V gives CDR1 MNHNY, CDR2 SVGAGI (reference sequence). CDR3 length: 13 residues. V was cut by 2 bases and J by 8 bases, with 9 bases left in between. CDR3 bases: TGTGCCAGCAGTTACGGGGGGAACGAAAAACTGTTTTTT. Protein: CASSYGGNEKLFF.

This sequence joins TRBV5-4 and TRBJ2-3; the match to TRBD2 covers 13 bases. This CDR3 region has 16 residues. In germline, CDR1 is SGHNT, CDR2 YYREEE (reference sequence). V lost 4 bases, J lost 2 bases, and 4 bases stayed unmatched. CDR3 sequence (DNA): TGTGCCAGCAGCGTTGGACTAGCGGGGGTCACAGATACGCAGTATTTT. Translation gives CASSVGLAGVTDTQYF. The full variable domain, completed using reference TRBV5-4 and TRBJ2-3, is ETGVTQSPTHLIKTRGQQVTLRCSSQSGHNTVSWYQQALGQGPQFIFQYYREEENGRGNFPPRFSGLQFPNYSSELNVNALELDDSALYLCASSVGLAGVTDTQYFGPGTRLTVL.

In this sample, this clone turned up once. The chain has TRBV27 and TRBJ1-6, with a possible D match to TRBD1 (6 bases). Germline CDR1 reads MNHEY; CDR2 reads SMNVEV (reference sequence). The length of the CDR3 is 15 residues. Between the trimmed V and J ends, which lost 3 bases and 3 bases, there was a span of 9 bases. In DNA, the CDR3 is TGTGCCAGCAGTTTCACAGGGAGCTATAATTCACCCCTCCACTTT. Translating it yields CASSFTGSYNSPLHF.

This clone was picked up one time. At one end, the junction sequence differs from germline, possibly due to a read error. This chain connects TRBV5-1 to TRBJ2-7; no definite D call. The CDR3 contains 14 residues. Germline assignment: CDR1 SGHRS and CDR2 YFSETQ. The CDR3 is CASSEYSLSNEQYF. The DNA for the CDR3 is TGCGCCAGCAGCGAGTACAGCCTCTCCAACGAGCAGTACTTC.

The chain carries TRBV27 and TRBJ2-7; TRBD2 aligns across 8 bases. CDR3 length: 15 amino acids. Germline assignment: CDR1 MNHEY and CDR2 SMNVEV (reference sequence). V shed 6 bases, J shed 3 bases, and the junction held 10 bases outside the gene matches. The CDR3: CASSYSSGPYYEQYF. The CDR3, as DNA: TGTGCCAGCAGCTACTCTAGCGGGCCATACTACGAGCAGTACTTC.

Worth noting for this clone: The junction shows a germline mismatch at one end, possibly a read error. V gene TRBV2 combines with J gene TRBJ1-2, with D unclear. Germline V gene lookup returns CDR1 SNHLY and CDR2 FYNNEI. The CDR3 length is 12 residues. CDR3: CASSNENYGYPF. CDR3 nucleotide sequence: TGTGCCAGCAGTAATGAAAACTATGGCTACCCCTTC.

This clone has only one observation. The V and J genes are TRBV5-1 and TRBJ2-5; TRBD2 matches 14 bases. The V segment lost 4 bases and the J segment 2 bases; nucleotides outside the gene matches: 4. The CDR3 covers 16 residues. CDR1 is SGHRS and CDR2 is YFSETQ in the germline V gene. CDR3 sequence (DNA): TGCGCCAGCAGCCCCGGGACTAGCGGGGGTCAAGAGACCCAGTACTTC. This encodes CASSPGTSGGQETQYF.

This chain joins TRBV9 and TRBJ1-1; D is perhaps TRBD1 (5 bases). The CDR3 length is 15 residues. Germline V CDR1 and CDR2: SGDLS, YYNGEE. V lost 6 bases, J lost 3 bases, and 18 bases lay in between. Here the CDR3 reads CASTPTTATHTEAFF. CDR3 in DNA: TGTGCCAGCACCCCTACGACAGCTACCCACACTGAAGCTTTCTTT.

The chain carries TRBV9 and TRBJ2-5; 8 positions match TRBD1. J was trimmed by 5 bases and V by 4 bases; bases with no gene match: 1. Germline CDR1 and CDR2: SGDLS and YYNGEE. CDR3 length: 12 amino acids. Here the CDR3 DNA reads TGTGCCAGCAGCCGGACAGGGGAGACCCAGTACTTC. It yields the protein CASSRTGETQYF. The full variable domain, its missing parts supplied by reference TRBV9 and TRBJ2-5, is DSGVTQTPKHLITATGQRVTLRCSPRSGDLSVYWYQQSLDQGLQFLIQYYNGEERAKGNILERFSAQQFPDLHSELNLSSLELGDSALYFCASSRTGETQYFGPGTRLLVL.

This clone showed up just once. A junction boundary mismatches the germline segment, possibly from a read error. V is TRBV27 and J is TRBJ2-4; 10 nucleotides align to TRBD2. Germline-derived CDR1 and CDR2 are MNHEY and SMNVEV (reference sequence). CDR3 length: 16 residues. CDR3 in amino acids: CASSSRLAGAINIQYF. The CDR3 DNA follows: TGTGCCAGCAGTTCGCGGCTAGCGGGGGCCATAAACATTCAGTACTTC.

The V and J genes are TRBV7-8 and TRBJ1-1; tentatively, D is TRBD1 (5 bases). CDR1 is SGHVS and CDR2 is FQNEAQ in the germline V gene. Trimming took 5 bases from V and 1 from J, leaving 17 bases between them. CDR3 length: 16 amino acids. CDR3 sequence reads: CASSPTGWRGNTEAFF. The CDR3 DNA follows: TGTGCCAGCAGCCCTACAGGTTGGAGGGGGAACACTGAAGCTTTCTTT. Supplemented by reference TRBV7-8 and TRBJ1-1, the full variable domain reads GAGVSQSPRYKVAKRGQDVALRCDPISGHVSLFWYQQALGQGPEFLTYFQNEAQLDKSGLPSDRFFAERPEGSVSTLKIQRTQQEDSAVYLCASSPTGWRGNTEAFFGQGTRLTVV.

The rearrangement links TRBV11-2 to TRBJ1-5; D unresolved. Trimming removed 0 bases at V and 7 bases at J, with 7 bases between. The CDR3 spans 13 residues. Germline V lookup: CDR1 SGHAT, CDR2 FQNNGV. CDR3 bases: TGTGCCAGCAGCTTAGATCCCGTCCAGCCCCAGCATTTT. Translating it yields CASSLDPVQPQHF.

The chain has TRBV6-5 and TRBJ2-7, with 9 bases lining up with TRBD1. The CDR3 has 15 residues. The trim removed 6 bases at V and 3 bases at J, leaving 9 bases unmatched. The V gene's germline CDR1 is MNHEY and CDR2 SVGAGI. CDR3 protein: CASRTGRGQGYEQYF. In DNA form, the CDR3 reads TGTGCCAGCAGAACGGGACGGGGACAGGGCTACGAGCAGTACTTC.

CDR3: CASSRDRGDGYTF. The CDR3, as DNA: TGTGCCAGCAGCCGGGACAGGGGTGATGGCTACACCTTC. This chain uses TRBV2 with TRBJ1-2; 10 bases agree with TRBD1. The CDR3 has 13 amino acids. V was clipped by 6 bases and J by 6 bases; unmatched bases: 4. Germline V gene data show CDR1 as SNHLY and CDR2 as FYNNEI.

The table lists this clone with a few counts. V gene TRBV6-5 combines with J gene TRBJ1-4, with TRBD1 matching over 7 bases. This CDR3 has 15 residues. V shed 5 bases, J shed 4 bases, and the junction held 7 bases outside the gene matches. Germline-derived CDR1 and CDR2 are MNHEY and SVGAGI. CDR3: CASSMRGQSNEKLFF. CDR3 DNA sequence: TGTGCCAGCAGTATGCGGGGACAGAGTAATGAAAAACTGTTTTTT.

This chain links TRBV18 with TRBJ2-5; 7 bases are shared with TRBD1. The CDR3 extends over 14 amino acids. CDR1 KGHSH and CDR2 LQKENI come from the germline V gene. Trimming at V came to 2 bases and at J to 4 bases, leaving 4 bases not matched to a gene. CDR3 region: CASSPWGQTETQYF. DNA for the CDR3: TGTGCCAGCTCACCATGGGGACAGACAGAGACCCAGTACTTC.

V is TRBV9 and J is TRBJ1-3, with 7 positions matching TRBD1. The J segment lost 4 bases and the V segment lost 6 bases, leaving 10 bases of the junction unmatched. Per the germline V gene, CDR1 is SGDLS and CDR2 is YYNGEE. The CDR3 totals 15 residues. CDR3 sequence reads: CASTKDRVLGNTIYF. CDR3 sequence (DNA): TGTGCCAGCACCAAAGACAGGGTGCTAGGAAACACCATATATTTT.

The chain uses TRBV30 and TRBJ2-4; 13 bases align to TRBD2. This CDR3 is built from 15 residues. Germline assignment: CDR1 GTSNPN and CDR2 SVGIG (reference sequence). V lost 0 bases, J lost 6 bases, and 2 bases stayed unmatched. The CDR3 nucleotides are TGTGCCTGGAGTGTAACTAGCGGGGGGGTAAACATTCAGTACTTC. This encodes CAWSVTSGGVNIQYF. Full variable domain (outside the CDR3, taken from reference TRBV30 and TRBJ2-4): SQTIHQWPATLVQPVGSPLSLECTVEGTSNPNLYWYRQAAGRGLQLLFYSVGIGQISSEVPQNLSASRPQDRQFILSSKKLLLSDSGFYLCAWSVTSGGVNIQYFGAGTRLSVL.

Only a few counts were recorded for this clone. The chain recombines TRBV9 with TRBJ2-3, with D perhaps matching TRBD2 (6 bases). The germline V gene encodes CDR1 SGDLS and CDR2 YYNGEE. V lost 4 bases and J 2 bases, leaving 11 bases between the germline ends. The CDR3 loop spans 14 amino acids. The chain's CDR3 is CASSPGVTTDTQYF. The CDR3 DNA reads as TGTGCCAGCAGCCCGGGGGTCACCACAGATACGCAGTATTTT.

The V and J genes are TRBV10-3 and TRBJ2-7, with a possible D match to TRBD1 (5 bases). Looked up from germline, CDR1 is ENHRY and CDR2 is SYGVKD. This CDR3 spans 13 amino acids. Trimming took off 7 bases at V and 3 bases at J, with 13 bases between the two ends. The CDR3 region is CAITPGPNYEQYF. CDR3 sequence (DNA): TGTGCCATCACGCCAGGGCCCAACTACGAGCAGTACTTC.

The chain has TRBV19 and TRBJ2-5; TRBD2 agrees at 8 bases. In germline, CDR1 is LNHDA, CDR2 SQIVND (reference sequence). The CDR3 covers 15 residues. The ends lost 9 bases at V and 4 bases at J; junction bases unmatched: 13. This CDR3 is CASTPDTGGRETQYF. The CDR3 DNA follows: TGTGCCAGCACACCCGATACGGGGGGGAGAGAGACCCAGTACTTC.

The rearrangement links TRBV4-1 to TRBJ2-5; TRBD2 matches at 7 bases. The CDR3 runs 15 residues. Germline CDR1 and CDR2: MGHRA and YSYEKL. The V segment lost 4 bases and the J segment 5 bases; nucleotides outside the gene matches: 10. CDR3 in DNA: TGCGCCAGCAGCCGGGCGGGGGAGGGAGTGGAGACCCAGTACTTC. This codes for CASSRAGEGVETQYF.

This clone was counted between two and nine times. The V call is TRBV11-1, the J call TRBJ2-6; no reliable D call. Trimming removed 4 bases at V and 1 base at J, with 8 bases between. CDR3 length: 15 residues. The germline gives CDR1 SGHAT, CDR2 FQDESV (reference sequence). CDR3 nucleotides: TGTGCCAGCAGCTCGACAAGGTCTGGGGCCAACGTCCTGACTTTC. Translation gives CASSSTRSGANVLTF.

V usage is TRBV7-9 and J usage is TRBJ2-3, with a possible D match to TRBD1 (5 bases). Trimming shortened V by 6 bases and J by 2 bases, and 12 bases separated the two germline ends. CDR3 length equals 14 residues. Germline values: CDR1 SEHNR, CDR2 FQNEAQ (reference sequence). The CDR3 bases are TGTGCCAGCAGTCACAGGCGGTTCACAGATACGCAGTATTTT. It encodes CASSHRRFTDTQYF.